This T cell receptor (beta chain) was captured by sequencing in a study of Graves' ophthalmopathy and Graves' hyperthyroidism listed by TCRdb under 2018. In terms of the full investigation: Peripheral blood was collected before any treatment was given, at the time of initial diagnosis. To tell Graves' ophthalmopathy apart from Graves' hyperthyroidism, and to predict which patients would progress to ophthalmopathy, the study relied on TCR beta repertoire signatures. A discovery set of 100 patients (43 ophthalmopathy, approximately 58 stable hyperthyroidism) was enrolled to explore V-J signatures distinguishing ophthalmopathy from hyperthyroidism. In total, 135 blood samples were TCR-sequenced: around 42 ophthalmopathy, some 75 hyperthyroidism and some 17 hyperthyroidism-to-ophthalmopathy patients. In about six hyperthyroidism patients, the T-cell repertoires found in thyroid tissue were compared with those found in blood. Following sample collection, hyperthyroidism patients were given methimazole at a starting dose of 30 mg daily, and ophthalmopathy patients were given high-dose intravenous methylprednisolone. The independent validation cohort included 18 hyperthyroidism patients plus 17 patients who later progressed from hyperthyroidism to ophthalmopathy. The paper as a whole reports these results and caveats: In validation, the model predicted ophthalmopathy progression with nearly 71% sensitivity and 72.22% specificity; more than ten predicted patients were CT-confirmed with GO in a median of approximately 6.5 months. No statistical method was used to predetermine the sample size, and group allocation was not hidden from the investigators. Ophthalmopathy was separated from stable hyperthyroidism by the 13-signature model with roughly 88% sensitivity and less than 82% specificity in cross-validation and with 80%/75% in the test set. Among expanded thyroid clonotypes with frequency above 0.001, most also showed up in blood, which suggests that blood repertoires may reflect the thyroid immune response.

For repertoire sequencing, TCR beta CDR3 regions were amplified from RNA transcripts. The first round was an RT-PCR using HTBI primers with the Qiagen OneStep RT-PCR kit, and this first round was followed by a second-round multiplex PCR, then size selection and purification. Libraries were sequenced paired-end with 100 bp reads on an Illumina HiSeq2000. In the paper's pipeline: Reads were processed with SOAPnuke, discarding reads with adapters, uncalled bases, mean Phred below 15, or no exact constant-primer or identifier match. COPE v1.2.5 was used to merge the high-quality paired reads. Each unique nucleotide sequence was defined as a clonotype, and clonotypes were aligned to IMGT TRB V, D and J references with MiTCR v1.1. Only V-J combinations with frequency above 0.0001 were analysed, covering about 99% of repertoires. For each V-J combination, a TCR clonal expansion and chaos score was defined as the ratio of F50 clonal expansion to chaos observed in the TCRdist matrix. Welch's t-statistics and random forest were used to reduce the features to about twelve V-J combinations, which were then used as input to a naive Bayes classifier. The Morisita-Horn index was used to measure how similar the thyroid and blood repertoires were. The public reads were reprocessed in TCRdb via fastp at Q25 and MiXCR, keeping in-frame beta chains. CDR3 protein duplicates are merged, each entry listing the most common genes and DNA. TCRdb, not the original authors, processed these V and J calls. This sample holds about 740,000 distinct CDR3 sequences; around 40% were observed only once. Clones ranked in the top ten supply approximately 43% of the sample.

The ophthalmopathy patients had moderately to severely active disease, with a Clinical Activity Score of 3 or higher, a NOSPECS grade of 4 or higher, and a disease duration of less than 3 months. Patients with other autoimmune diseases, uncontrolled infections, pregnancy or lactation were excluded from the study. Diagnosis was based on clinical symptoms, serum thyroxine, TRAb, thyroid ultrasound and orbital computed tomography. PBMCs were isolated from about 9.2 ml of fresh peripheral blood by Ficoll-Paque density gradient centrifugation. Total RNA was extracted with Trizol reagent and quality-checked on an Agilent 2100 Bioanalyzer. Many counts were recorded for this clonotype. Which antigen it targets is not known. No quality values exist for individual bases; no much larger clone is one base distant. The V and J ends are trimmed by 7 bases and 10 bases, leaving 17 bases between them. Reading from cysteine to phenylalanine, the CDR3 counts 14 amino acids. Just the 42-base CDR3 DNA is kept, in frame starting at base 1. CDR1 and CDR2 are drawn from the germline V gene: MNHEY, SVGAGI.

Sequenced input: peripheral blood. In this chain, TRBV6-5 is recombined with TRBJ1-6; TRBD1 is a weak D gene call, 6 bases matching. This clonotype was sampled from an adult man with Graves' ophthalmopathy. The CDR3 reads as follows: CASTLSGGPSPLHF. At the DNA level, the sequence is TGTGCCAGCACCCTCTCGGGGGGGCCCTCACCCCTCCACTTT.